What follows is one T cell receptor (beta chain) and its context. The antigen is not known. The sample comes from a study of cytomegalovirus exposure and HLA in healthy donors. Study-level findings and limits: No immune exposure information besides CMV serostatus was available. Being productive about 87% or about 30% of the time was typical of most TCR beta V segments in an earlier analysis.

V shed 5 bases and J shed 0 bases, with 13 bases lying between them. The CDR3 has 16 amino acids. Per germline, CDR1 SGHVS and CDR2 FQNEAQ. In the PCR, 60 Vbeta and 13 Jbeta primers were used. Clones were read by immunoSEQ multiplex PCR, and TCRdb kept only the in-frame ones, dropping some. Of approximately 200,000 clones listed, 70% to 75% are singletons. Material: PBMCs. The chain employs TRBV7-8 and TRBJ1-4; possible D gene TRBD1, 5 bases. The origin of this receptor is a man aged 30 to 45 in good health and CMV-seropositive. The CDR3 protein is CASSPNRLATNEKLFF. For the CDR3, the DNA is TGTGCCAGCAGCCCAAACAGGTTGGCAACTAATGAAAAACTGTTTTTT.